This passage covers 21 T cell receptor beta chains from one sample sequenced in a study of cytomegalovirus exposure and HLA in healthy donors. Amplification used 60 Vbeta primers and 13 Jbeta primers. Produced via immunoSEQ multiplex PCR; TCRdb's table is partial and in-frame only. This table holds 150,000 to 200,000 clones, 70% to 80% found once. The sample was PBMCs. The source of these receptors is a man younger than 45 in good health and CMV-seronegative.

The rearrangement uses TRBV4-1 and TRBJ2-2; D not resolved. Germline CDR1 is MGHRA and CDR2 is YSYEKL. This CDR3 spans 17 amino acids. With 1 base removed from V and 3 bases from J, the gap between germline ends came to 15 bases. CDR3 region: CASSQGPSGYDTGELFF. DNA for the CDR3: TGCGCCAGCAGCCAAGGCCCCTCCGGTTACGACACCGGGGAGCTGTTTTTT.

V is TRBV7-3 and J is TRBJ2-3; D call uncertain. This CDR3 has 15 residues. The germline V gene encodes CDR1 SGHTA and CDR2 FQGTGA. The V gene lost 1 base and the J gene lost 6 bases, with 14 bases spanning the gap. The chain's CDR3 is CASSLISSPMDTQYF. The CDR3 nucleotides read TGTGCCAGCAGCTTAATCTCTAGTCCCATGGATACGCAGTATTTT.

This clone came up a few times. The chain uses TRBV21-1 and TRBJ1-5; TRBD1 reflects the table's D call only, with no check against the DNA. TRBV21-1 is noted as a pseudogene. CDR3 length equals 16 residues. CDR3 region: CASSKVGDRGVQPQHF. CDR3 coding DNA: TGTGCCAGCAGCAAAGTTGGCGACAGGGGTGTTCAGCCCCAGCATTTT.

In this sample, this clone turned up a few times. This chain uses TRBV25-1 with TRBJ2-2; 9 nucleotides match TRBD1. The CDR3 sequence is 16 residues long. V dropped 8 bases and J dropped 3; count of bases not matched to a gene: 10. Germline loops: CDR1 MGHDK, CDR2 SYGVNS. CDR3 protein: CASGGRTGVDTGELFF. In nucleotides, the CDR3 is TGTGCCAGCGGGGGCAGGACAGGGGTAGACACCGGGGAGCTGTTTTTT. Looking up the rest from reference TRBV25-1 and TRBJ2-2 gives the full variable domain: EADIYQTPRYLVIGTGKKITLECSQTMGHDKMYWYQQDPGMELHLIHYSYGVNSTEKGDLSSESTVSRIRTEHFPLTLESARPSHTSQYLCASGGRTGVDTGELFFGEGSRLTVL.

The CDR3 region is CSVVDSANYEQYF. In DNA, the CDR3 is TGCAGCGTTGTTGACAGCGCAAACTACGAGCAGTACTTC. V is TRBV29-1 and J is TRBJ2-7, with D perhaps TRBD1 (5 bases). CDR3 length: 13 amino acids. Trimming removed 4 bases from V and 3 bases from J, with 13 bases in between. In germline, CDR1 is SQVTM, CDR2 ANQGSEA.

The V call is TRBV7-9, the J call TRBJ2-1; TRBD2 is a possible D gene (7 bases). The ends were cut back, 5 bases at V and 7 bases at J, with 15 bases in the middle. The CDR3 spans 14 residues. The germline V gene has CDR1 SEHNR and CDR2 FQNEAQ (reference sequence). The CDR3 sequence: CASSNQGGGNEQFF. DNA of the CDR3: TGTGCCAGCAGCAACCAAGGGGGGGGGAATGAGCAGTTCTTC.

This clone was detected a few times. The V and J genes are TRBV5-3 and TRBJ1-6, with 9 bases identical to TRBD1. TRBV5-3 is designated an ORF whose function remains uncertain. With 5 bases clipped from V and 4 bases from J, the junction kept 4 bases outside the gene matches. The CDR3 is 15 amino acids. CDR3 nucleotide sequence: TGTGCCAGAAGGACAGGGGGTCGGTATAATTCACCCCTCCACTTT. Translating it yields CARRTGGRYNSPLHF.

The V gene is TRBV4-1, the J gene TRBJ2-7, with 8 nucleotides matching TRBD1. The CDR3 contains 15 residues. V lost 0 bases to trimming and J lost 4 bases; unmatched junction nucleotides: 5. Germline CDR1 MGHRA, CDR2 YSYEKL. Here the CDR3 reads CASSQEIRGQYEQYF. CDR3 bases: TGCGCCAGCAGCCAAGAAATCAGGGGGCAGTACGAGCAGTACTTC.

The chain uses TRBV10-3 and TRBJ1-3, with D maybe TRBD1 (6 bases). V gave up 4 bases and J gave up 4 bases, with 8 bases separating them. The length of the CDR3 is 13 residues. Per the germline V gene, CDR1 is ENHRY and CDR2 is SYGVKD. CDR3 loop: CAISGTAGNTIYF. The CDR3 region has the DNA TGTGCCATCAGTGGGACAGCCGGAAACACCATATATTTT.

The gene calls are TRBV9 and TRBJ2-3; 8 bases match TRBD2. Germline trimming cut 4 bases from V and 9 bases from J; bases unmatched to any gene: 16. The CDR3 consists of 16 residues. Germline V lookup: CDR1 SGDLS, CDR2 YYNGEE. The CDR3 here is CASSSQGTGGPGTQYF. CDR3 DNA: TGTGCCAGCAGCTCCCAGGGGACGGGAGGGCCCGGGACGCAGTATTTT.

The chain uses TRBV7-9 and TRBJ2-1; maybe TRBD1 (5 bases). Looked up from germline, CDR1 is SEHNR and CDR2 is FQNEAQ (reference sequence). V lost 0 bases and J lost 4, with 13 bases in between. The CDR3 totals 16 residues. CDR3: CASSLAENRRYNEQFF. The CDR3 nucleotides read TGTGCCAGCAGCTTAGCGGAGAACAGGCGTTACAATGAGCAGTTCTTC.

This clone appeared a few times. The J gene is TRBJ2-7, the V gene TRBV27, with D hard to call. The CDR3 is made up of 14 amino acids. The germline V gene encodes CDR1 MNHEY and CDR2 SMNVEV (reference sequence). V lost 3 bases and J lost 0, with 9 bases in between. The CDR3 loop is CASSFSQLSYEQYF. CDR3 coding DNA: TGTGCCAGCAGTTTTTCACAGCTCTCCTACGAGCAGTACTTC.

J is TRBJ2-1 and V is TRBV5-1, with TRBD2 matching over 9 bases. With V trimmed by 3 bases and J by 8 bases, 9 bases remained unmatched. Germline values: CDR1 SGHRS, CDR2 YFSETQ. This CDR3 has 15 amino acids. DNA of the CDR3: TGCGCCAGCAGCTCTAGCGGGGCAGGCCGGGATGAGCAGTTCTTC. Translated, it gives CASSSSGAGRDEQFF.

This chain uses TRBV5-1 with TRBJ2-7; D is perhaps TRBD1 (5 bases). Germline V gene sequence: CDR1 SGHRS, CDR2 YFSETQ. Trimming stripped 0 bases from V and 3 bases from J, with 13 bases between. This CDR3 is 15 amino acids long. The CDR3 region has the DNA TGCGCCAGCAGCTTGGGCTCAGGGTTCGGCTACGAGCAGTACTTC. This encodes CASSLGSGFGYEQYF.

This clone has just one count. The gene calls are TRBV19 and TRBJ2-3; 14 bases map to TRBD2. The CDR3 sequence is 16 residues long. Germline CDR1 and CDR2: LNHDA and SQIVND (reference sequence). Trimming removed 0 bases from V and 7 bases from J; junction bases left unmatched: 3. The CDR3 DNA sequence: TGTGCCAGTAGTATAGAGGGGACTAGCGGGAGCTATACGCAGTATTTT. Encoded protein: CASSIEGTSGSYTQYF. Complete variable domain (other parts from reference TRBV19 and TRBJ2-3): DGGITQSPKYLFRKEGQNVTLSCEQNLNHDAMYWYRQDPGQGLRLIYYSQIVNDFQKGDIAEGYSVSREKKESFPLTVTSAQKNPTAFYLCASSIEGTSGSYTQYFGPGTRLTVL.

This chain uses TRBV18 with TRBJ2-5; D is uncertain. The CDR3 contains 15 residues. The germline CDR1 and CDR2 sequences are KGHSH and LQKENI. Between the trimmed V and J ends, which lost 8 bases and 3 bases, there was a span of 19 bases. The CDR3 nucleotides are TGTGCCAGCACCCGCCATGGTGGCGGAAAAGAGACCCAGTACTTC. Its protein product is CASTRHGGGKETQYF.

CDR3 in amino acids: CASSLVLAGKNTGELFF. CDR3 coding DNA: TGCGCCAGCAGCTTGGTGTTGGCGGGAAAAAACACCGGGGAGCTGTTTTTT. The rearrangement links TRBV5-1 to TRBJ2-2; D is perhaps TRBD2 (6 bases). The CDR3 is 17 residues long. Germline loops: CDR1 SGHRS, CDR2 YFSETQ. Trimming stripped 0 bases from V and 2 bases from J, with 14 bases between.

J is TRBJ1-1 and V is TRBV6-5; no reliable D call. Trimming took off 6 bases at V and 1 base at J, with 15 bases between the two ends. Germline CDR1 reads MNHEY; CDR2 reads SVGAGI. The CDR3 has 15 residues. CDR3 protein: CASRRKSPANTEAFF. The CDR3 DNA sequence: TGTGCCAGCAGGCGGAAAAGTCCGGCGAACACTGAAGCTTTCTTT.

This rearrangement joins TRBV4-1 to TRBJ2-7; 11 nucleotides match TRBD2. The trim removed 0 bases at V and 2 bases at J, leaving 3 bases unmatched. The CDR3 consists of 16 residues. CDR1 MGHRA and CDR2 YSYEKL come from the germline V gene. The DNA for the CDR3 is TGCGCCAGCAGCCAAGATGGGACTAGCGGCCCCTACGAGCAGTACTTC. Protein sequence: CASSQDGTSGPYEQYF.

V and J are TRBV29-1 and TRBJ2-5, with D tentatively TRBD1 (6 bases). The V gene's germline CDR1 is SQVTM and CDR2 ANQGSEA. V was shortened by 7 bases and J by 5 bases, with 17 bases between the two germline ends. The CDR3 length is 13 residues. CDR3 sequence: CSEREGGLETQYF. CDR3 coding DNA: TGCAGCGAAAGGGAAGGGGGTTTGGAGACCCAGTACTTC.

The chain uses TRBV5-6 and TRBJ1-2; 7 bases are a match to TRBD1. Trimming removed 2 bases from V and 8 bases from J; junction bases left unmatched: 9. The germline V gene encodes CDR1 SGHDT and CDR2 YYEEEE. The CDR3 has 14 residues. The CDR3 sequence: CASSLQGIASGYTF. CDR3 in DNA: TGTGCCAGCAGCTTACAGGGGATTGCTAGCGGCTACACCTTC.